This TCR beta chain was profiled in a study of cytomegalovirus exposure and HLA in healthy donors. The study's findings and limits: Some highly shared sequence variants likely arose as a pipeline artifact. A link between a missense DCLRE1C variant and TCR beta V- and J-gene trimming emerged from a later analysis. Some public TCRs appeared in many individuals, while most sequences were rare.

Trimming removed 6 bases from V and 3 bases from J, with 14 bases in between. CDR1 and CDR2 (germline): MNHNS, SASEGT. This CDR3 region has 14 residues. With regard to this clone: Its target is unknown.

Among the donors, all were healthy bone marrow donors. PCR was performed using 60 Vbeta and 13 Jbeta primers. The assay was immunoSEQ multiplex PCR, and TCRdb's table has in-frame clones only and misses some. The sample has about 120,000 clones; roughly 80% are singletons. The chain has TRBV6-1 and TRBJ1-1, with D possibly TRBD1 on 6 matching bases. This clonotype was obtained from a man in his sixties in good health and CMV-seropositive. Sequencing input: PBMCs. The CDR3 coding sequence is TGTGCCAGCAGGAGGGGGGGGGCGGACACTGAAGCTTTCTTT. As protein: CASRRGGADTEAFF.